The 9 T cell receptor beta chains reported below all come from one sample, sequenced in a study of shared clonotypes between healthy human individuals. Profiled with immunoSEQ multiplex PCR; TCRdb holds only in-frame clones, not every one. The repertoire has 1.5 million to 2.5 million clones, approximately 95% of them found once; the top ten carry 0.95% to 1.5%. CD8 cells regarded as naive lacked CD45RO, were positively chosen for CCR7, and omitted terminally differentiated effector memory CD45RA+ cells. Sequencing was performed on naive CD8+ T cells sorted from blood. The receptors originated from a man aged 18 to 35 in good health.

CDR3 protein: CASRLTGGGFRESTEAFF. The CDR3 coding sequence is TGTGCCAGCAGGCTGACAGGGGGGGGATTTCGAGAGAGCACTGAAGCTTTCTTT. The chain has TRBV2 and TRBJ1-1, with 9 bases lining up with TRBD1. Germline V CDR1 and CDR2: SNHLY, FYNNEI. There are 18 residues in the CDR3. After removal of 6 bases from V and 4 bases from J, the junction contained 18 bases not matched to a gene. Based on the CDR3 plus reference TRBV2 and TRBJ1-1, the full variable domain is EPEVTQTPSHQVTQMGQEVILRCVPISNHLYFYWYRQILGQKVEFLVSFYNNEISEKSEIFDDQFSVERPDGSNFTLKIRSTKLEDSAMYFCASRLTGGGFRESTEAFFGQGTRLTVV.

This clone has just a few counts. The rearrangement links TRBV29-1 to TRBJ1-1; D is ambiguous. The CDR3 is 11 amino acids. V was shortened by 4 bases and J by 7 bases, with 10 bases between the two germline ends. Looked up from germline, CDR1 is SQVTM and CDR2 is ANQGSEA. The chain's CDR3 is CSVVSSIEAFF. In DNA form, the CDR3 reads TGCAGCGTTGTGAGCAGCATTGAAGCTTTCTTT. Supplemented by reference TRBV29-1 and TRBJ1-1, the full variable domain reads SAVISQKPSRDICQRGTSLTIQCQVDSQVTMMFWYRQQPGQSLTLIATANQGSEATYESGFVIDKFPISRPNLTFSTLTVSNMSPEDSSIYLCSVVSSIEAFFGQGTRLTVV.

The chain couples TRBV13 to TRBJ1-1; unclear D gene. The CDR3 extends over 16 amino acids. Germline V gene data show CDR1 as PRHDT and CDR2 as FYEKMQ (reference sequence). Trimming pared 3 bases from V and 1 base from J, leaving 15 bases between. CDR3 sequence: CASSFGPPKPNTEAFF. CDR3 DNA: TGTGCCAGCAGCTTCGGACCCCCAAAGCCGAACACTGAAGCTTTCTTT.

The gene calls are TRBV15 and TRBJ1-2; D gene unclear. The germline V gene encodes CDR1 LNHNV and CDR2 YYDKDF (reference sequence). The CDR3 runs to 14 residues. Trimming pared 1 base from V and 6 bases from J, leaving 12 bases between. This chain's CDR3 is CATSRGGSGDGYTF. In DNA, the CDR3 is TGTGCCACCAGCAGAGGAGGATCGGGTGATGGCTACACCTTC.

The chain combines TRBV14 with TRBJ2-7; D call uncertain. The CDR3 spans 14 residues. Trimming stripped 4 bases from V and 0 bases from J, with 10 bases between. Germline V gene lookup returns CDR1 SGHDN and CDR2 FVKESK. As DNA, the CDR3 is TGTGCCAGCAGCCGGTTAGGCTACTCCTACGAGCAGTACTTC. Translated, it gives CASSRLGYSYEQYF.

The chain recombines TRBV27 with TRBJ2-1, with 10 nucleotides matching TRBD1. V lost 3 bases to trimming and J lost 4 bases; unmatched junction nucleotides: 3. The CDR3 is made up of 15 amino acids. CDR1 is MNHEY and CDR2 is SMNVEV in the germline V gene (reference sequence). CDR3 nucleotides: TGTGCCAGCAGTTTGGGGGACAGGGGTTACAATGAGCAGTTCTTC. Protein: CASSLGDRGYNEQFF.

The chain is built from TRBV6-1 and TRBJ1-6, with D tentatively TRBD1 (5 bases). Between the trimmed V and J ends, which lost 7 bases and 0 bases, there was a span of 13 bases. The germline V gene encodes CDR1 MNHNS and CDR2 SASEGT. The CDR3 is made up of 16 amino acids. The CDR3 bases are TGTGCCAGCAATGATGACAGAGGCTCCTATAATTCACCCCTCCACTTT. This translates into CASNDDRGSYNSPLHF.

With respect to this clone: The sample contains more than one DNA sequence encoding this CDR3. The chain links TRBV5-5 to TRBJ2-7; the D call may be TRBD1 or TRBD2 (6 bases each). With 0 bases removed from V and 3 bases from J, the gap between germline ends came to 10 bases. The CDR3 contains 14 residues. Germline assignment: CDR1 SGHKS and CDR2 YYEKEE (reference sequence). CDR3 nucleotides: TGTGCCAGCAGCTTGGGAGGGGGGAGCTACGAGCAGTACTTC. Amino acids: CASSLGGGSYEQYF.

The rearrangement joins TRBV5-6 to TRBJ2-5; D may correspond to TRBD1 or TRBD2 (6 bases each). Trimming removed 0 bases from V and 5 bases from J, with 14 bases in between. CDR1 SGHDT and CDR2 YYEEEE come from the germline V gene. This CDR3 spans 15 amino acids. Here the CDR3 reads CASSLVPGAYETQYF. CDR3 sequence (DNA): TGTGCCAGCAGCTTGGTCCCGGGGGCGTATGAGACCCAGTACTTC.